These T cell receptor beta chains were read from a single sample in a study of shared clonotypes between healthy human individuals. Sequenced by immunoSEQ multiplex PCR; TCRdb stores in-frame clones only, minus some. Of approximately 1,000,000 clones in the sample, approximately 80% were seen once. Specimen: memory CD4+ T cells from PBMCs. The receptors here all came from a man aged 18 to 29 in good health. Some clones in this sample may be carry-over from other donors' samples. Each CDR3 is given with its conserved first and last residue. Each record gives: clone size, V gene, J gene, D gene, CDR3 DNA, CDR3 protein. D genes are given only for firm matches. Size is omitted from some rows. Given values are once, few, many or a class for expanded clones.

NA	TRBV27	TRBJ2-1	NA	TGTGCCAGCTCCCCCCTATCGGGAGCGAACAATGAGCAGTTCTTC	CASSPLSGANNEQFF
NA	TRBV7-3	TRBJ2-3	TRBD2	TGTGCCAGCAGCTTAGCGGGAGGTGATACGCAGTATTTT	CASSLAGGDTQYF
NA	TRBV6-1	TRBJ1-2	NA	TGTGCCAGCGAAGTACGGCCAGTTGATAACTATGGCTACACCTTC	CASEVRPVDNYGYTF
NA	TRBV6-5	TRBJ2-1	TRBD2	TGTGCCAGCAGGTCTAGCGGGAGTTCGAATGAGCAGTTCTTC	CASRSSGSSNEQFF
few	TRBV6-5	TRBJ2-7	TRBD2	TGTGCCAGCAGAAGGGCTAGCGGGAGCTCCTACGAGCAGTACTTC	CASRRASGSSYEQYF
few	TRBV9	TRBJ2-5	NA	TGTGCCAGCAGCGTAGGGAGTGGGGAGACCCAGTACTTC	CASSVGSGETQYF
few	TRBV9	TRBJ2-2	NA	TGTGCCAGCAGCGTAGGTTCTCAGGGGCTGCCCGGGGAGCTGTTTTTT	CASSVGSQGLPGELFF
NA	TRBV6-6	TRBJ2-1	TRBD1	TGTGCCAGCAGTTCTATCCTTGGACAGGTGTACAATGAGCAGTTCTTC	CASSSILGQVYNEQFF
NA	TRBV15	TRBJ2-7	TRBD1	TGTGCCACCAGCCGGGACAGGGTTGGGGAGCAGTACTTC	CATSRDRVGEQYF
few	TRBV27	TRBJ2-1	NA	TGTGCCAGCAGCCAATTAGCGAGGCGCTCCTACAATGAGCAGTTCTTC	CASSQLARRSYNEQFF